This record covers a single TCR beta chain. Its specificity is not known. The data are from a study of shared clonotypes between healthy human individuals. Overall study findings and caveats: A limitation of the genetic and exposure-history diversity represented arose from few donors. Larger richness was generally estimated for naive than memory subsets. Depth of sequencing was expected to influence donor clonotype sharing.

Each sorted subset replicate got 200 ng genomic DNA, tens of thousands of genomes. The protocol was immunoSEQ multiplex PCR, while the TCRdb copy is restricted to in-frame clones and leaves out a portion. Here the sample spans 2 million to 2.5 million clones, 85% to 95% being singletons. Germline CDR1 and CDR2: SQVTM and ANQGSEA. The CDR3 has 14 amino acids. Trimming removed 4 bases from V and 6 bases from J; junction bases left unmatched: 8. This clonotype was sampled from a man younger than 30 in good health. Some clones in this sample may be carry-over from other donors' samples. This chain uses TRBV29-1 with TRBJ2-5; 10 nucleotides agree with TRBD1. The specimen was naive CD4+ T cells from PBMCs. Subset in this sample: CD45RA+ positively selected. The CDR3: CSVGPEGQGKTQYF. As DNA, the CDR3 is TGCAGCGTTGGACCCGAGGGACAGGGGAAGACCCAGTACTTC.